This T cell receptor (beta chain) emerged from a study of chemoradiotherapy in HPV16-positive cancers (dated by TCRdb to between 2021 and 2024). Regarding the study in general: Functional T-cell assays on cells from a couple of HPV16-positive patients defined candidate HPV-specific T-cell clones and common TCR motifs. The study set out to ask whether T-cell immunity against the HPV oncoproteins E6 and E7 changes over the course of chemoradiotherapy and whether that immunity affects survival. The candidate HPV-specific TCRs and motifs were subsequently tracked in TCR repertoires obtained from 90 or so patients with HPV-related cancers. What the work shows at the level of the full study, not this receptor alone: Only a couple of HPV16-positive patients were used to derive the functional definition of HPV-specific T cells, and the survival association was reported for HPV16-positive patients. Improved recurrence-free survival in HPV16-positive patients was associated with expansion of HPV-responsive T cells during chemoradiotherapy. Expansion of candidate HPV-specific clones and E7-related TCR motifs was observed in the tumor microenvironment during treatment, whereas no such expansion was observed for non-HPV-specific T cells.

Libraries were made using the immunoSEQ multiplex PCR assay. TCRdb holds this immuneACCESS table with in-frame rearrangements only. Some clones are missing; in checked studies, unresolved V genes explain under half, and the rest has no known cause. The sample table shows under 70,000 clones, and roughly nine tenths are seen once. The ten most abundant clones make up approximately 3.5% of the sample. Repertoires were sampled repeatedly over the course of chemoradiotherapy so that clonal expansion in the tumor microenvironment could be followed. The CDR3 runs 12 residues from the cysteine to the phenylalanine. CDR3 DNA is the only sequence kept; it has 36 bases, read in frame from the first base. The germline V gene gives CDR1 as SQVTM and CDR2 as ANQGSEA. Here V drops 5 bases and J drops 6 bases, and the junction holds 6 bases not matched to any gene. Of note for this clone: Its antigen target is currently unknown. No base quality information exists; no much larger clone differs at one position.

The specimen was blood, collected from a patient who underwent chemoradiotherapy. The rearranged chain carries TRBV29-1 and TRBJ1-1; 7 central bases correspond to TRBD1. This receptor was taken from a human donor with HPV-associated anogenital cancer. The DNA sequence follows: TGCAGCGTTCTACAGGGGTCGGCTGAAGCTTTCTTT. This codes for CSVLQGSAEAFF. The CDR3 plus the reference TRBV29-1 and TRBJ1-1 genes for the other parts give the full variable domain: SAVISQKPSRDICQRGTSLTIQCQVDSQVTMMFWYRQQPGQSLTLIATANQGSEATYESGFVIDKFPISRPNLTFSTLTVSNMSPEDSSIYLCSVLQGSAEAFFGQGTRLTVV.